This T cell receptor beta chain is drawn from a study of blood T cell repertoires in COVID-19. At the level of the study: PBMCs, B-cell-depleted T cells, or T cells provided the cDNA or gDNA that made up the material.

The protocol was immunoSEQ multiplex PCR, while the TCRdb copy is restricted to in-frame clones and leaves out a portion. The table shows about 140,000 clones, with 60% to 85% occurring only once. This clone was observed a single time. Germline loops: CDR1 SGHRS, CDR2 YFSETQ. The CDR3 length is 14 residues. The trim removed 4 bases at V and 8 bases at J, leaving 6 bases unmatched. The material sequenced was peripheral blood. The chain uses TRBV5-1 and TRBJ1-4; TRBD1 agrees at 9 bases. The sequence was obtained from an elderly woman with active or convalescent COVID-19. Here the CDR3 reads CASSVRTGEEKLFF. CDR3 coding DNA: TGCGCCAGCAGCGTTAGGACAGGGGAAGAAAAACTGTTTTTT.